This TCR beta chain emerged from a study of technical replicates of blood from a few donors. Profiling relied on immunoSEQ multiplex PCR, and the TCRdb table lists in-frame clones only, not all of them. Found here are 90,000 or so clones, approximately 95% of them singletons; the top ten hold roughly 0.34%. The V gene's germline CDR1 is MGHRA and CDR2 YSYEKL. Trimming took off 5 bases at V and 3 bases at J, with 22 bases between the two ends. This CDR3 contains 17 residues. The sequence was collected from a human donor in good health. What was sequenced was T cells isolated from PBMCs. V and J are TRBV4-1 and TRBJ1-2; D call uncertain. The CDR3 DNA is TGCGCCAGCAGCTTATTAAACGGGAGGTTGAGGGACTATGGCTACACCTTC. Amino acids: CASSLLNGRLRDYGYTF.